The rows below give T cell receptor beta chains drawn from one sample of a study of blood T cell repertoires in COVID-19. Clones were read by immunoSEQ multiplex PCR, and TCRdb kept only the in-frame ones, dropping some. The repertoire holds tens of thousands of clones, with 89% as singletons. The material sequenced was peripheral blood. The receptors here all came from an elderly man with acute or convalescent COVID-19. Each CDR3 is given with its conserved first and last residue. Each record gives: D gene, J gene, V gene, clone size, CDR3 protein, CDR3 DNA. A D gene is named only where the DNA matches it firmly. The size field is filled for only some rows; it gives once, few, many or a size class.

>-|TRBJ1-1|TRBV20-1|-
CSASGPVGPGAFF
TGCAGTGCTAGTGGACCCGTGGGCCCCGGAGCTTTCTTT
>TRBD2|TRBJ2-1|TRBV7-9|-
CASSLVGGGYNEQFF
TGTGCCAGCAGCTTAGTGGGCGGGGGTTACAATGAGCAGTTCTTC
>TRBD1|TRBJ1-2|TRBV3-1/TRBV3-2|-
CASNPGGSIGGYTF
TGTGCCAGCAACCCAGGGGGTTCAATTGGTGGCTACACCTTC
>-|TRBJ2-6|TRBV5-4|-
CASSSGVGRSGANVLTF
TGTGCCAGCAGCTCAGGGGTCGGACGCTCTGGGGCCAACGTCCTGACTTTC
>-|TRBJ1-1|TRBV2|-
CATGQMNTEAFF
TGTGCCACTGGACAGATGAACACTGAAGCTTTCTTT
>-|TRBJ2-7|TRBV3-1/TRBV3-2|-
CASSQDLPSNDEQYF
TGTGCCAGCAGCCAAGATCTCCCTAGCAACGACGAGCAGTACTTC
>-|TRBJ1-1|TRBV6-5|-
CASRYDGVNTEAFF
TGTGCCAGCAGGTACGACGGGGTGAACACTGAAGCTTTCTTT
>-|TRBJ2-7|TRBV19|-
CASTPPDTHYEQYF
TGTGCCAGTACCCCACCGGACACACACTACGAGCAGTACTTC
>TRBD1|TRBJ1-1|TRBV20-1|-
CSASYTTGGTEAFF
TGCAGTGCTAGTTACACGACAGGGGGGACTGAAGCTTTCTTT
>TRBD2|TRBJ2-1|TRBV10-2|-
CASSLTLAGGEQFF
TGCGCCAGCAGTCTCACCCTAGCGGGAGGTGAGCAGTTCTTC
>TRBD1|TRBJ1-4|TRBV7-9|-
CASSLQQGDEKLFF
TGTGCCAGCAGCTTACAGCAGGGGGATGAAAAACTGTTTTTT
>-|TRBJ1-1|TRBV5-1|-
CASSPGDTEAFF
TGCGCCAGCAGCCCGGGGGACACTGAAGCTTTCTTT
>TRBD1|TRBJ1-4|TRBV7-8|-
CASSPPGQVGEKLFF
TGTGCCAGCAGCCCCCCGGGACAGGTCGGTGAAAAACTGTTTTTT
>-|TRBJ2-1|TRBV5-1|-
CASSLVAGLSSYNEQFF
TGCGCCAGCAGCTTAGTGGCGGGACTTTCCTCCTACAATGAGCAGTTCTTC
>-|TRBJ1-1|TRBV28|few
CASSFWARGTEAFF
TGTGCCAGCAGTTTTTGGGCTCGGGGCACTGAAGCTTTCTTT
>TRBD1|TRBJ1-4|TRBV19|-
CASRDRGEKLFF
TGTGCCAGCCGGGACAGGGGTGAAAAACTGTTTTTT
>-|TRBJ1-4|TRBV29-1|-
CSVGVATNEKLFF
TGCAGCGTTGGAGTCGCAACTAATGAAAAACTGTTTTTT
>TRBD2|TRBJ2-1|TRBV18|-
CASSVAGDYNEQFF
TGTGCCAGCTCTGTAGCGGGTGATTACAATGAGCAGTTCTTC
>TRBD1|TRBJ1-5|TRBV6-1|once
CASSEADRGNSQPQHF
TGTGCCAGCAGTGAAGCTGACAGGGGGAACAGTCAGCCCCAGCATTTT
>-|TRBJ2-5|TRBV18|-
CASSPSGLPGGETQYF
TGTGCCAGCTCACCCTCGGGACTGCCTGGGGGGGAGACCCAGTACTTC
>TRBD2|TRBJ2-7|TRBV30|-
CAWSVGDYYEQYF
TGTGCCTGGAGTGTGGGGGACTACTACGAGCAGTACTTC
>-|TRBJ2-5|TRBV3-1/TRBV3-2|-
CASSHPLRQGKETQYF
TGTGCCAGCAGTCACCCATTGAGACAAGGCAAAGAGACCCAGTACTTC
>-|TRBJ1-1|TRBV5-1|-
CASSFNTNTEAFF
TGCGCCAGCAGCTTTAACACGAACACTGAAGCTTTCTTT
>-|TRBJ1-2|TRBV6-5|-
CASRRRGNYGYTF
TGTGCCAGCAGACGCAGGGGAAACTATGGCTACACCTTC
>-|TRBJ2-1|TRBV19|-
CASSPPENRDGHEQFF
TGTGCCAGTAGTCCGCCCGAGAACAGGGACGGCCATGAGCAGTTCTTC
>-|TRBJ2-7|TRBV30|-
CAWSVGGQIYEQYF
TGTGCCTGGAGTGTAGGTGGGCAAATCTACGAGCAGTACTTC
>-|TRBJ1-1|TRBV19|-
CASRSPGTTEAFF
TGTGCCAGTAGATCCCCGGGAACCACTGAAGCTTTCTTT
>-|TRBJ1-5|TRBV6-9|-
CASSPNSNQPQHF
TGTGCCAGCAGTCCTAATAGCAATCAGCCCCAGCATTTT
>-|TRBJ1-4|TRBV14|-
CASSQDWSDGKLFF
TGTGCCAGCAGCCAAGATTGGTCCGACGGGAAACTGTTTTTT
>-|TRBJ1-2|TRBV7-9|-
CASSLSSNYGYTF
TGTGCCAGCAGCTTGTCCTCTAACTATGGCTACACCTTC
>-|TRBJ1-3|TRBV7-8|-
CASSLFVVSGNTIYF
TGTGCCAGCAGCTTATTTGTAGTGTCTGGAAACACCATATATTTT
>TRBD1|TRBJ1-4|TRBV6-5|-
CASSYTDRGRGKLFF
TGTGCCAGCAGTTACACCGACAGGGGCCGAGGAAAACTGTTTTTT
>-|TRBJ1-5|TRBV18|-
CASSPSPTLHQPQHF
TGTGCCAGCTCACCAAGCCCGACACTTCATCAGCCCCAGCATTTT
>-|TRBJ2-7|TRBV12-3/TRBV12-4|-
CASSLALRVEQYF
TGTGCCAGCAGTTTAGCGCTGAGGGTCGAGCAGTACTTC
>TRBD1|TRBJ1-1|TRBV11-3|-
CASGPTGPEAFF
TGTGCCAGCGGACCGACAGGGCCTGAAGCTTTCTTT
>TRBD1|TRBJ1-2|TRBV5-1|-
CASGTGYGYTF
TGCGCCAGCGGGACAGGCTATGGCTACACCTTC
>-|TRBJ2-3|TRBV27|-
CASGRGVLRTGADTQYF
TGTGCCAGCGGGCGGGGGGTTCTGAGGACAGGGGCAGATACGCAGTATTTT
>-|TRBJ1-4|TRBV14|few
CASSQREGATNEKLFF
TGTGCCAGCAGCCAAAGGGAAGGGGCAACTAATGAAAAACTGTTTTTT
>TRBD2|TRBJ2-2|TRBV5-1|once
CASSLVAGGATGELFF
TGCGCCAGCAGCTTGGTAGCGGGAGGTGCCACCGGGGAGCTGTTTTTT
>-|TRBJ2-1|TRBV30|-
CAWRYRDRLDEQFF
TGTGCCTGGAGGTACAGGGATCGATTAGATGAGCAGTTCTTC
>TRBD1|TRBJ1-2|TRBV29-1|few
CSADRTGGYGYTF
TGCAGCGCCGATAGGACAGGCGGCTATGGCTACACCTTC
>TRBD1|TRBJ1-4|TRBV10-3|-
CAIRSGQDQGEKLFF
TGTGCCATCAGATCCGGACAGGATCAAGGTGAAAAACTGTTTTTT